These T cell receptor beta chains were read from a single sample in a study of T-cell memory formation after mild COVID-19. TCRdb redid the calling of the 5' RACE reads with MiXCR, one entry per CDR3 protein. The sample contains approximately 350,000 distinct CDR3 sequences, 13% of which appear only once. The material sequenced was PBMCs or a T cell subset sorted from them (not recorded which). The receptors originated from a man aged 18-30 years who had mild COVID-19 (a few samples of this study predate the infection). Cell type and time point are not known. CDR3s include the opening cysteine and the closing phenylalanine or tryptophan. Fields, in order: V gene, J gene, D gene, clone size, CDR3 DNA, CDR3 protein. The D gene is left open where the match is weak. Size tells how often a clone was seen (once, few, many) or the class of an expanded clone, and some rows leave it out.

V: TRBV10-3
J: TRBJ2-7
D: .
size: .
DNA: TGTGCCATCAGTGATGACTACTCCTACGAGCAGTACTTC
CDR3: CAISDDYSYEQYF

V: TRBV21-1
J: TRBJ1-1
D: .
size: .
DNA: TGTGCCAGCAGCAAAGAAGCGATAATCACTGAAGCTTTCTTT
CDR3: CASSKEAIITEAFF

V: TRBV5-1
J: TRBJ1-2
D: .
size: .
DNA: TGCGCCAGCAGCAACAGGGACATGGGGAGAAACACCTTC
CDR3: CASSNRDMGRNTF

V: TRBV25-1
J: TRBJ2-1
D: .
size: few
DNA: TGTGCCAGCAGCCCCCGCGGGGAGATGTACAATGAGCAGTTCTTC
CDR3: CASSPRGEMYNEQFF

V: TRBV11-2
J: TRBJ2-7
D: .
size: few
DNA: TGTGCCAGCAGTTCCCCCTTCCTCGCGGAGGACGACGAGCAGTACTTC
CDR3: CASSSPFLAEDDEQYF

V: TRBV10-1
J: TRBJ2-2
D: .
size: .
DNA: TGCGCCAGCACAGACAAAATCACCGGGGAGCTGTTTTTT
CDR3: CASTDKITGELFF

V: TRBV5-1
J: TRBJ2-3
D: TRBD2
size: many
DNA: TGCGCCAGCAGCTTGAACGGGGGGGACACAGATACGCAGTATTTT
CDR3: CASSLNGGDTDTQYF

V: TRBV6-5
J: TRBJ2-3
D: .
size: .
DNA: TGTGCCAGCACAGACCTGGGGGCAGATACGCAGTATTTT
CDR3: CASTDLGADTQYF

V: TRBV12-3/TRBV12-4
J: TRBJ1-5
D: .
size: .
DNA: TGTGCCAGCAGTTTTAGGTCCGGGGGCAATCAGCCCCAGCATTTT
CDR3: CASSFRSGGNQPQHF

V: TRBV5-1
J: TRBJ2-7
D: .
size: many
DNA: TGCGCCAGCAGCTTGGCCCTAAGCTACGAGCAGTACTTC
CDR3: CASSLALSYEQYF

V: TRBV7-3
J: TRBJ1-1
D: .
size: .
DNA: TGTGCCAGCAGCTTAACATGTTGGGTCACTGAAGCTTTCTTT
CDR3: CASSLTCWVTEAFF

V: TRBV12-3/TRBV12-4
J: TRBJ1-6
D: .
size: .
DNA: TGTGCCAGCACCCCGGGACGGCGACGACATTCACCCCTCCACTTT
CDR3: CASTPGRRRHSPLHF

V: TRBV7-2
J: TRBJ1-1
D: .
size: .
DNA: TGTGCCAGCAGCTTCCAGACGGCCATGAACACTGAAGCTTTCTTT
CDR3: CASSFQTAMNTEAFF

V: TRBV11-1
J: TRBJ2-4
D: .
size: many
DNA: TGTGCCAGCAGCCGGCAGGCCAAAAACATTCAGTACTTC
CDR3: CASSRQAKNIQYF

V: TRBV7-6
J: TRBJ2-5
D: .
size: .
DNA: TGTGCCAGCAGCTTGCGGTTCCAAGAGACCCAGTACTTC
CDR3: CASSLRFQETQYF

V: TRBV5-6
J: TRBJ2-5
D: TRBD1
size: .
DNA: TGTGCCAGCAGCTACCACGACAGGGTGGAGACCCAGTACTTC
CDR3: CASSYHDRVETQYF

V: TRBV5-5
J: TRBJ2-6
D: .
size: few
DNA: TGTGCCAGCAGCTCCGCGAACACTGGGGCCAACGTCCTGACTTTC
CDR3: CASSSANTGANVLTF

V: TRBV7-3
J: TRBJ2-6
D: .
size: .
DNA: TGTGCCAGCAGCCCCTCCGGGACCTCTGGGGCCAACGTCCTGACTTTC
CDR3: CASSPSGTSGANVLTF

V: TRBV21-1
J: TRBJ1-1
D: .
size: few
DNA: TGTGCCAGCAGCAAAAGGTGGGGGAACACTGAAGCTTTCTTT
CDR3: CASSKRWGNTEAFF

V: TRBV7-9
J: TRBJ2-7
D: .
size: few
DNA: TGTGCCAGCAGCCCCCTCGAGGGCGAGCAGTACTTC
CDR3: CASSPLEGEQYF

V: TRBV6-2/TRBV6-3
J: TRBJ2-5
D: .
size: few
DNA: TGTGCCAGCAGTTACGGGGGCTTGTATGAGACCCAGTACTTC
CDR3: CASSYGGLYETQYF

V: TRBV11-2
J: TRBJ1-2
D: .
size: few
DNA: TGTGCCAGCAGCTCGATGACCGTGGGCTATGGCTACACCTTC
CDR3: CASSSMTVGYGYTF

V: TRBV20-1
J: TRBJ2-3
D: .
size: few
DNA: TGCAGTGCTAGAGCTAGACAGCGGACTAGCACAGATACGCAGTATTTT
CDR3: CSARARQRTSTDTQYF

V: TRBV20-1
J: TRBJ1-2
D: TRBD1
size: .
DNA: TGCAGTGCTAGAGACCTAATTCACCGGGACAGGGACCGAGCCTTCTATGGCTACACCTTC
CDR3: CSARDLIHRDRDRAFYGYTF

V: TRBV7-9
J: TRBJ2-3
D: TRBD1
size: few
DNA: TGTGCCAGCAGCCGCCGGGACAGGCTTACTGTCACAGATACGCAGTATTTT
CDR3: CASSRRDRLTVTDTQYF

V: TRBV5-5
J: TRBJ1-5
D: TRBD1
size: once
DNA: TGTGCCAGCAGCTCCTATTTGTCAGGACAGGGGAGTCAGCCCCAGCATTTT
CDR3: CASSSYLSGQGSQPQHF

V: TRBV7-9
J: TRBJ1-4
D: TRBD1
size: .
DNA: TGTGCCAGCAGCTTAAGTGACAGGGGTAATGAAAAACTGTTTTTT
CDR3: CASSLSDRGNEKLFF

V: TRBV12-3/TRBV12-4
J: TRBJ1-1
D: .
size: few
DNA: TGTGCCAGCAGTTTACAGGCTATGAACACTGAAGCTTTCTTT
CDR3: CASSLQAMNTEAFF

V: TRBV29-1
J: TRBJ2-2
D: TRBD1
size: .
DNA: TGCAGCGTCGCTTATCGACAGGGTTACACCGGGGAGCTGTTTTTT
CDR3: CSVAYRQGYTGELFF

V: TRBV7-6
J: TRBJ1-5
D: .
size: .
DNA: TGTGCCAGCAGCCCCGGGGGGCGCGTCAATCAGCCCCAGCATTTT
CDR3: CASSPGGRVNQPQHF

V: TRBV20-1
J: TRBJ2-7
D: .
size: .
DNA: TGCAGTGCTTCTTTAGGTCGGGAGCAGTACTTC
CDR3: CSASLGREQYF

V: TRBV5-5
J: TRBJ1-2
D: .
size: .
DNA: TGTGCCAGCAGCCCTAGCCCTGAGATAAACTATGGCTACACCTTC
CDR3: CASSPSPEINYGYTF

V: TRBV5-1
J: TRBJ1-1
D: .
size: many
DNA: TGCGCCAGCAGCTTAGACGGAGGGGGACGGACTGAAGCTTTCTTT
CDR3: CASSLDGGGRTEAFF

V: TRBV11-2
J: TRBJ2-3
D: TRBD2
size: .
DNA: TGTGCCAGCAGGAAACGAGGGCGGGGGAACACAGATACGCAGTATTTT
CDR3: CASRKRGRGNTDTQYF

V: TRBV6-5
J: TRBJ1-1
D: .
size: few
DNA: TGTGCCAGCAGTTATATGGACGGAAACACTGAAGCTTTCTTT
CDR3: CASSYMDGNTEAFF

V: TRBV20-1
J: TRBJ2-5
D: TRBD2
size: .
DNA: TGCAGTGCTCGCCAGGGACTAGCGGGGGAGACCCAGTACTTC
CDR3: CSARQGLAGETQYF

V: TRBV7-3
J: TRBJ2-2
D: TRBD2
size: few
DNA: TGTGCCAGCAGCCGTCTAGCCGGACTAGCCGGCGGGGAGCTGTTTTTT
CDR3: CASSRLAGLAGGELFF

V: TRBV7-2
J: TRBJ2-7
D: TRBD1
size: many
DNA: TGTGCCAGCAGCTTAGCAGGGGGCAGGGGCGAGCAGTACTTC
CDR3: CASSLAGGRGEQYF

V: TRBV20-1
J: TRBJ2-5
D: .
size: .
DNA: TGCAGTGCTAGAGTTACAGGTCAAGAGACCCAGTACTTC
CDR3: CSARVTGQETQYF

V: TRBV12-3/TRBV12-4
J: TRBJ1-5
D: .
size: few
DNA: TGTGCCAGCAGTCCCGGTCAGCCCCAGCATTTT
CDR3: CASSPGQPQHF

V: TRBV9
J: TRBJ2-1
D: TRBD1
size: few
DNA: TGTGCCAGCAGCGCCGGGACAGGGGCCTTCGACAATGAGCAGTTCTTC
CDR3: CASSAGTGAFDNEQFF

V: TRBV6-5
J: TRBJ1-2
D: .
size: few
DNA: TGTGCCAGCAGCCCCGGATCTCTGGGCTACACCTTC
CDR3: CASSPGSLGYTF

V: TRBV15
J: TRBJ2-3
D: TRBD1
size: .
DNA: TGTGCCACCAGCAGAAGCCCACAGGGGATCACAGATACGCAGTATTTT
CDR3: CATSRSPQGITDTQYF

V: TRBV7-9
J: TRBJ2-5
D: .
size: many
DNA: TGTGCCAGCAGCCCTAGAGCCCAAGAGACCCAGTACTTC
CDR3: CASSPRAQETQYF

V: TRBV12-3/TRBV12-4
J: TRBJ2-7
D: TRBD2
size: many
DNA: TGTGCCAGCAGCCCTAGCGGGGATACCTCCTACGAGCAGTACTTC
CDR3: CASSPSGDTSYEQYF

V: TRBV27
J: TRBJ2-3
D: .
size: few
DNA: TGTGCCAGCAGCCAACAACAGGGCACAGATACGCAGTATTTT
CDR3: CASSQQQGTDTQYF

V: TRBV7-2
J: TRBJ2-1
D: .
size: .
DNA: TGTGCCAGCAGCTCCTCCCGGACCCTTGGGTTCTTC
CDR3: CASSSSRTLGFF

V: TRBV7-6
J: TRBJ1-1
D: .
size: few
DNA: TGTGCCAGCAGCTTAGCAGGGGATGAAGCTTTCTTT
CDR3: CASSLAGDEAFF

V: TRBV4-1
J: TRBJ2-7
D: TRBD1
size: once
DNA: TGCGCCAGCAGCCAAGTACATACAGGGGGCAGTGGCGAGCAGTACTTC
CDR3: CASSQVHTGGSGEQYF

V: TRBV3-1
J: TRBJ2-3
D: .
size: .
DNA: TGTGCCAGCAGCCCTAGCTACAGCACAGATACGCAGTATTTT
CDR3: CASSPSYSTDTQYF

V: TRBV9
J: TRBJ2-1
D: TRBD1
size: few
DNA: TGTGCCAGCAGCGTAGCCCCCGACCCCCGACAGGGGGCCGAGTACAATGAGCAGTTCTTC
CDR3: CASSVAPDPRQGAEYNEQFF

V: TRBV6-1
J: TRBJ2-1
D: TRBD1
size: .
DNA: TGTGCCACCATCCGGGACAGGGAACGTAGTGAGCAGTTCTTC
CDR3: CATIRDRERSEQFF

V: TRBV5-1
J: TRBJ2-3
D: .
size: .
DNA: TGCGCCAGCAGCTTTTCGGAAGATACGCAGTATTTT
CDR3: CASSFSEDTQYF

V: TRBV24-1
J: TRBJ2-1
D: .
size: .
DNA: TGTGCCACCAGTGCCCCGGGGGTTAATGAGCAGTTCTTC
CDR3: CATSAPGVNEQFF